This T cell receptor beta chain was recovered during a study of post-analysis software for immune sequencing data. Study information: The courses of disease that were included comprised relapsing-remitting, secondary progressive and progressive-relapsing multiple sclerosis.

Study-wide results and limits: Controls showed lower frequencies than patients for a few TRBV segments, and TRBV5-6, TRBV5-1 and TRBV20-1 were among these.

cDNA libraries of TCR beta carried unique molecular identifiers. TCRdb redid the calling of the PCR reads with MiXCR, one entry per CDR3 protein. The sample includes more than 500,000 distinct CDR3 sequences, approximately 34% of them seen just once. With regard to this clonotype: Its specificity is not known.

The CDR3 covers 16 residues. The ends were cut back, 2 bases at V and 0 bases at J, with 17 bases in the middle. Germline CDR1 is DFQATT and CDR2 is SNEGSKA (reference sequence). Sequenced material: blood. This TCR was recovered from a girl aged 2 to 17 with multiple sclerosis. The V gene is TRBV20-1, the J gene TRBJ2-7; tentative D call: TRBD2 (5 bases). CDR3 DNA: TGCAGTGCTAGAAGGCTGGGAGAAGTAAGCTCCTACGAGCAGTACTTC. Amino acids: CSARRLGEVSSYEQYF.